The 28 T cell receptor beta chains below were found in one sample sequenced in a study of cytomegalovirus exposure and HLA in healthy donors. Produced via immunoSEQ multiplex PCR; TCRdb's table is partial and in-frame only. This sample yields about 150,000 clones, of which approximately 86% are seen a single time; 2% to 2.5% belongs to the top ten. Source material: PBMCs. Receptors were obtained from a human donor in good health.

The chain joins TRBV5-1 to TRBJ2-2; 7 bases match TRBD2. This CDR3 comprises 16 residues. Germline-derived CDR1 and CDR2 are SGHRS and YFSETQ. With V trimmed by 3 bases and J by 2 bases, 7 bases remained unmatched. CDR3 bases: TGCGCCAGCAGCTGGGGGGGTAGCGGAAACACCGGGGAGCTGTTTTTT. Protein sequence: CASSWGGSGNTGELFF. The full variable domain, its missing parts supplied by reference TRBV5-1 and TRBJ2-2, is KAGVTQTPRYLIKTRGQQVTLSCSPISGHRSVSWYQQTPGQGLQFLFEYFSETQRNKGNFPGRFSGRQFSNSRSEMNVSTLELGDSALYLCASSWGGSGNTGELFFGEGSRLTVL.

This clone came up a few times. This chain uses TRBV5-6 with TRBJ1-5; TRBD1 aligns across 8 bases. CDR1 and CDR2 (germline): SGHDT, YYEEEE. CDR3 length: 14 amino acids. With V trimmed by 4 bases and J by 9 bases, 9 bases remained unmatched. CDR3 region: CASSVGTGMVPQHF. The CDR3 DNA reads as TGTGCCAGCAGCGTTGGGACAGGAATGGTGCCCCAGCATTTT.

The chain couples TRBV7-2 to TRBJ2-7, with 13 bases matching TRBD2. The germline V gene encodes CDR1 SGHTA and CDR2 FQGNSA. The CDR3 extends over 15 amino acids. V shed 2 bases and J 4 bases; nucleotides not matched to a gene: 2. DNA for the CDR3: TGTGCCAGCAGCTTAATGACTAGCGGGGGGTACGAGCAGTACTTC. Translated, it gives CASSLMTSGGYEQYF.

The chain recombines TRBV29-1 with TRBJ1-4, with D perhaps matching TRBD1 (6 bases). Per germline, CDR1 SQVTM and CDR2 ANQGSEA. There are 13 residues in the CDR3. The germline V and J ends were trimmed by 8 bases and 2 bases, with 12 bases remaining between them. CDR3 sequence reads: CSSRGQTNEKLFF. CDR3 DNA: TGCAGCTCCCGTGGACAGACTAATGAAAAACTGTTTTTT. Full variable domain (remainder filled in from reference TRBV29-1 and TRBJ1-4): SAVISQKPSRDICQRGTSLTIQCQVDSQVTMMFWYRQQPGQSLTLIATANQGSEATYESGFVIDKFPISRPNLTFSTLTVSNMSPEDSSIYLCSSRGQTNEKLFFGSGTQLSVL.

This chain joins TRBV7-8 and TRBJ2-7, with TRBD1 matching 7 bases. CDR1 and CDR2 (germline): SGHVS, FQNEAQ. The CDR3 is 13 amino acids. Trimming took 5 bases from V and 3 from J; bases not matched to a gene: 4. The CDR3 is CASSRTGDYEQYF. The CDR3 DNA reads as TGTGCCAGCAGCCGGACAGGAGACTACGAGCAGTACTTC. Filled out from reference TRBV7-8 and TRBJ2-7, the complete variable domain reads GAGVSQSPRYKVAKRGQDVALRCDPISGHVSLFWYQQALGQGPEFLTYFQNEAQLDKSGLPSDRFFAERPEGSVSTLKIQRTQQEDSAVYLCASSRTGDYEQYFGPGTRLTVT.

The gene calls are TRBV15 and TRBJ1-1, with a possible D match to TRBD1 (6 bases). V shed 1 base and J shed 7 bases, with 10 bases lying between them. Looked up from germline, CDR1 is LNHNV and CDR2 is YYDKDF (reference sequence). CDR3 length: 13 residues. The CDR3 DNA reads as TGTGCCACCAGCAGAGGAAGGACAGTTGAAGCTTTCTTT. Its protein product is CATSRGRTVEAFF.

This chain connects TRBV2 to TRBJ1-6, with 8 bases lining up with TRBD1. Germline CDR1 is SNHLY and CDR2 is FYNNEI. The CDR3 covers 14 residues. After removal of 8 bases from V and 7 bases from J, the junction contained 7 bases not matched to a gene. CDR3 nucleotides: TGTGCCAGCGGGCAGACAGGGGACAATTCACCCCTCCACTTT. It codes for CASGQTGDNSPLHF.

A few counts support this clone. V gene TRBV7-2 combines with J gene TRBJ1-2; D is undetermined. The CDR3 is 13 residues long. Germline CDR1 is SGHTA and CDR2 is FQGNSA. Between the trimmed V and J ends, which lost 2 bases and 7 bases, there was a span of 11 bases. The CDR3 DNA follows: TGTGCCAGCAGCTTAACCCAGGTATCTGGCTACACCTTC. It codes for CASSLTQVSGYTF.

The chain's CDR3 is CASSPRQAYYGYTF. As DNA, the CDR3 is TGTGCCAGTAGTCCTCGACAGGCGTATTATGGCTACACCTTC. V is TRBV19 and J is TRBJ1-2; possibly TRBD1 for D (6 bases). This CDR3 has 14 residues. The germline CDR1 and CDR2 sequences are LNHDA and SQIVND (reference sequence). Trimming cost V 5 bases and J 5 bases, with 15 bases left between them.

This clone was seen only a few times. This chain links TRBV4-1 with TRBJ2-1, with 8 bases lining up with TRBD1. Germline V gene lookup returns CDR1 MGHRA and CDR2 YSYEKL. The CDR3 spans 13 residues. The ends lost 4 bases at V and 9 bases at J; junction bases unmatched: 5. Written as DNA, the CDR3 is TGCGCCAGCAGCCCAACAGGGGGAGTTGAGCAGTTCTTC. Translating gives CASSPTGGVEQFF.

This chain connects TRBV6-5 to TRBJ1-1; perhaps TRBD1 as D (5 bases). The V end was cut by 10 bases, the J end by 5 bases, with 14 bases between. The CDR3 has 12 residues. Germline CDR1 MNHEY, CDR2 SVGAGI. This chain's CDR3 is CATHTGDTEAFF. In DNA form, the CDR3 reads TGTGCCACTCATACAGGTGATACTGAAGCTTTCTTT.

The chain recombines TRBV27 with TRBJ2-7; 8 bases agree with TRBD2. V gave up 3 bases and J gave up 3 bases; unmatched junction bases: 4. From germline, CDR1 is MNHEY and CDR2 SMNVEV (reference sequence). This CDR3 spans 14 amino acids. This CDR3 reads CASSLIAGHYEQYF. In DNA, the CDR3 is TGTGCCAGCAGTTTGATAGCGGGACACTACGAGCAGTACTTC.

V and J are TRBV28 and TRBJ1-3; no definite D call. The V end was cut by 8 bases, the J end by 5 bases, with 10 bases between. Germline-derived CDR1 and CDR2 are MDHEN and SYDVKM. CDR3 size: 12 residues. Written as DNA, the CDR3 is TGTGCCAGCGAAAATCCTAGAAACACCATATATTTT. This sequence encodes CASENPRNTIYF. The full variable domain, its missing parts supplied by reference TRBV28 and TRBJ1-3, is DVKVTQSSRYLVKRTGEKVFLECVQDMDHENMFWYRQDPGLGLRLIYFSYDVKMKEKGDIPEGYSVSREKKERFSLILESASTNQTSMYLCASENPRNTIYFGEGSWLTVV.

This clone was counted a single time. The chain joins TRBV28 to TRBJ1-5, with TRBD1 identical over 8 bases. CDR3 length: 13 residues. From germline, CDR1 is MDHEN and CDR2 SYDVKM. V shed 6 bases, J shed 6 bases, and the junction held 4 bases outside the gene matches. CDR3 DNA sequence: TGTGCCAGCAGCACACAGGGGGGTCAGCCCCAGCATTTT. Translated, it gives CASSTQGGQPQHF.

V and J are TRBV11-3 and TRBJ1-6; D not certain. CDR1 and CDR2 (germline): SGHNT, YENEEA. This CDR3 spans 15 amino acids. V was pared by 5 bases and J by 0 bases, with 8 bases between. The CDR3 here is CASSLGSSYNSPLHF. CDR3 sequence (DNA): TGTGCCAGCAGCCTTGGGAGCTCCTATAATTCACCCCTCCACTTT. Complete variable domain (other parts from reference TRBV11-3 and TRBJ1-6): EAGVVQSPRYKIIEKKQPVAFWCNPISGHNTLYWYLQNLGQGPELLIRYENEEAVDDSQLPKDRFSAERLKGVDSTLKIQPAELGDSAVYLCASSLGSSYNSPLHFGNGTRLTVT.

The rearrangement joins TRBV5-4 to TRBJ2-7; 11 bases match TRBD1. CDR3 length: 15 amino acids. Germline V gene lookup returns CDR1 SGHNT and CDR2 YYREEE (reference sequence). V lost 4 bases and J lost 3; bases outside the gene matches: 6. In DNA, the CDR3 is TGTGCCAGCAGCGGATGGACAGGGGGCCTCTACGAGCAGTACTTC. It translates to CASSGWTGGLYEQYF.

This chain connects TRBV6-1 to TRBJ1-1; weak D call: TRBD1 (6 bases). CDR3 size: 13 residues. CDR1 MNHNS and CDR2 SASEGT come from the germline V gene. Trimming removed 8 bases at V and 4 bases at J, with 14 bases between. The CDR3 loop reads CASGAGESTEAFF. CDR3 bases: TGTGCCAGCGGAGCAGGGGAGTCCACTGAAGCTTTCTTT.

The gene calls are TRBV5-4 and TRBJ1-1; possible D gene TRBD1, 5 bases. The V gene lost 0 bases and the J gene lost 1 base, with 10 bases spanning the gap. Germline values: CDR1 SGHNT, CDR2 YYREEE (reference sequence). CDR3 size: 15 residues. The CDR3 sequence: CASSLGQQKNTEAFF. The CDR3 DNA follows: TGTGCCAGCAGCTTGGGACAGCAAAAGAACACTGAAGCTTTCTTT.

This sequence joins TRBV7-2 and TRBJ1-2; the D gene is possibly TRBD1 (5 bases). Trimming took 1 base from V and 6 from J, leaving 12 bases between them. The CDR3 spans 14 residues. Germline CDR1 is SGHTA and CDR2 is FQGNSA. CDR3 coding DNA: TGTGCCAGCAGCTTAGTGGAGGGGTCCCATGGCTACACCTTC. Residues: CASSLVEGSHGYTF.

The rearrangement links TRBV27 to TRBJ1-5; TRBD1 aligns across 7 bases. Germline trimming cut 10 bases from V and 0 bases from J; bases unmatched to any gene: 15. The CDR3 is made up of 17 amino acids. The germline CDR1 and CDR2 sequences are MNHEY and SMNVEV (reference sequence). CDR3 sequence: CANKRPDRVYSNQPQHF. CDR3 DNA sequence: TGTGCCAACAAGAGACCCGACAGGGTTTATAGCAATCAGCCCCAGCATTTT.

The J gene is TRBJ2-3, the V gene TRBV5-6; the D is unclear. Germline CDR1 is SGHDT and CDR2 is YYEEEE. Trimming stripped 5 bases from V and 2 bases from J, with 15 bases between. CDR3 length: 15 residues. CDR3 amino acids: CASSFTALNTDTQYF. The DNA for the CDR3 is TGTGCCAGCAGTTTCACCGCGCTAAACACAGATACGCAGTATTTT.

This chain joins TRBV15 and TRBJ2-2, with TRBD2 as a possible D gene (5 bases). The germline V and J ends were trimmed by 0 bases and 8 bases, with 10 bases remaining between them. The CDR3 covers 14 residues. Germline CDR1 LNHNV, CDR2 YYDKDF (reference sequence). Here the CDR3 DNA reads TGTGCCACCAGCAGAGATTTGAGGGAAGGGGAGCTGTTTTTT. As protein: CATSRDLREGELFF.

The genes are TRBV19 and TRBJ2-3, with 8 bases identical to TRBD1. The J segment lost 5 bases and the V segment lost 1 base, leaving 5 bases of the junction unmatched. Germline V gene lookup returns CDR1 LNHDA and CDR2 SQIVND (reference sequence). The CDR3 sequence is 15 residues long. The chain's CDR3 is CASSIGTGQVDTQYF. CDR3 DNA: TGTGCCAGTAGTATAGGGACAGGGCAGGTAGATACGCAGTATTTT.

This clone was observed a single time. The gene calls are TRBV15 and TRBJ2-3; 14 bases line up with TRBD2. Per germline, CDR1 LNHNV and CDR2 YYDKDF (reference sequence). This CDR3 is 20 amino acids long. V lost 2 bases, J lost 2 bases, and 12 bases stayed unmatched. The CDR3: CATSRPMGTSGSGATDTQYF. As DNA, the CDR3 is TGTGCCACCAGCAGACCAATGGGGACTAGCGGGAGCGGGGCCACAGATACGCAGTATTTT.

V gene TRBV5-4 combines with J gene TRBJ2-7; tentative D call: TRBD2 (5 bases). V was pared by 2 bases and J by 0 bases, with 9 bases between. Germline lookup yields CDR1 SGHNT and CDR2 YYREEE (reference sequence). This CDR3 is 14 amino acids long. The CDR3, as DNA: TGTGCCAGCAGCTTAAAGAGGGCCTCCTACGAGCAGTACTTC. This gives the protein CASSLKRASYEQYF. The complete variable domain, with remaining parts taken from reference TRBV5-4 and TRBJ2-7, reads ETGVTQSPTHLIKTRGQQVTLRCSSQSGHNTVSWYQQALGQGPQFIFQYYREEENGRGNFPPRFSGLQFPNYSSELNVNALELDDSALYLCASSLKRASYEQYFGPGTRLTVT.

The V call is TRBV7-9, the J call TRBJ1-1; D unresolved. This CDR3 has 13 amino acids. V was shortened by 2 bases and J by 5 bases, with 9 bases between the two germline ends. CDR1 SEHNR and CDR2 FQNEAQ come from the germline V gene (reference sequence). CDR3 sequence reads: CASSLSVITEAFF. The CDR3 coding sequence is TGTGCCAGCAGCTTATCGGTAATTACTGAAGCTTTCTTT.

Here the CDR3 reads CASSYTTGLAGELFF. The CDR3 DNA reads as TGTGCCAGCAGCTATACGACAGGGTTGGCCGGGGAGCTGTTTTTT. This sequence joins TRBV6-5 and TRBJ2-2, with TRBD1 identical over 7 bases. The CDR3 extends over 15 amino acids. V trimming: 6 bases; J trimming: 6 bases; junction bases outside the gene matches: 10. Germline-derived CDR1 and CDR2 are MNHEY and SVGAGI.

The chain is built from TRBV5-1 and TRBJ2-1, with TRBD2 matching 11 bases. J lost 6 bases, V lost 3 bases, and 5 bases had no gene match. The CDR3 has 15 amino acids. The V gene's germline CDR1 is SGHRS and CDR2 YFSETQ. The CDR3 DNA sequence: TGCGCCAGCAGCTCCACTAGCGGGGGATTCAATGAGCAGTTCTTC. This codes for CASSSTSGGFNEQFF.